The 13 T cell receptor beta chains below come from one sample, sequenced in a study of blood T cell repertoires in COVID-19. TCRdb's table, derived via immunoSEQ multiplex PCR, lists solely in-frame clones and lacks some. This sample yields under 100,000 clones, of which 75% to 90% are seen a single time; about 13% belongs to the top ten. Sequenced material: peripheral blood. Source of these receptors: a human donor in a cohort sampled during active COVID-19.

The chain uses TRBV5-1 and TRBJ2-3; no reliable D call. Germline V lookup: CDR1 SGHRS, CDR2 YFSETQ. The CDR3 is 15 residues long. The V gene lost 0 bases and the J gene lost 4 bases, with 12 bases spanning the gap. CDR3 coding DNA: TGCGCCAGCAGCTTGGCCGGCGACATGGCAGATACGCAGTATTTT. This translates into CASSLAGDMADTQYF.

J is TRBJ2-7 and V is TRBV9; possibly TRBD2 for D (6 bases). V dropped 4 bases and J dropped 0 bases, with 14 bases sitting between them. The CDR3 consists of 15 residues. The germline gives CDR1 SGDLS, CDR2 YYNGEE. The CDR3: CASSPLTGVSYEQYF. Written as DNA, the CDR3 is TGTGCCAGCAGCCCCCTGACGGGGGTCTCCTACGAGCAGTACTTC.

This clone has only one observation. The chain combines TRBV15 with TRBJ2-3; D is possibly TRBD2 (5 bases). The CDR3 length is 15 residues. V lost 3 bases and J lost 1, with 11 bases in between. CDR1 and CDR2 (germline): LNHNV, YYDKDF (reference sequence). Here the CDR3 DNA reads TGTGCCACCAGCAGTCGGCGGGCCCGCACAGATACGCAGTATTTT. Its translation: CATSSRRARTDTQYF.

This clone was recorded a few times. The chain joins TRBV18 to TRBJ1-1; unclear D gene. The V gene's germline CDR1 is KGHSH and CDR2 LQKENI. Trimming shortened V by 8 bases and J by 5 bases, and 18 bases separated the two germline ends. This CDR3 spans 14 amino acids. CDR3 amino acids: CASTASGGLTEAFF. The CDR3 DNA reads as TGTGCCAGCACGGCTTCCGGTGGGCTTACTGAAGCTTTCTTT.

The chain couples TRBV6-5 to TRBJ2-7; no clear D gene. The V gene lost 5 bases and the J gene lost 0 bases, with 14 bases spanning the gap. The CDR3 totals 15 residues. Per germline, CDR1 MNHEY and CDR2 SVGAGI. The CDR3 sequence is CASSHRPGSSYEQYF. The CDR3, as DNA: TGTGCCAGCAGTCACCGCCCCGGGTCCTCCTACGAGCAGTACTTC.

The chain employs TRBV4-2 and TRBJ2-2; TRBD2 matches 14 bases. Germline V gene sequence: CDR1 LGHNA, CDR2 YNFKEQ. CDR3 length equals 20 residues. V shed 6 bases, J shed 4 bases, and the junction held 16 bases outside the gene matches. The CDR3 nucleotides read TGTGCCAGCAGATCGGACACAGGACTAGCGGGGGGATGGGGCACCGGGGAGCTGTTTTTT. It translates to CASRSDTGLAGGWGTGELFF.

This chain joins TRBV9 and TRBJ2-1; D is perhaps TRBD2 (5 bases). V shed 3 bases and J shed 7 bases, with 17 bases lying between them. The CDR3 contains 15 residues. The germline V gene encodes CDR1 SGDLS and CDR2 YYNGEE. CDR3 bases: TGTGCCAGCAGCGCGCACGGTGGGAGTACGAATGAGCAGTTCTTC. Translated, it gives CASSAHGGSTNEQFF. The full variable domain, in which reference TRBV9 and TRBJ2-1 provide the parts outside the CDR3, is DSGVTQTPKHLITATGQRVTLRCSPRSGDLSVYWYQQSLDQGLQFLIQYYNGEERAKGNILERFSAQQFPDLHSELNLSSLELGDSALYFCASSAHGGSTNEQFFGPGTRLTVL.

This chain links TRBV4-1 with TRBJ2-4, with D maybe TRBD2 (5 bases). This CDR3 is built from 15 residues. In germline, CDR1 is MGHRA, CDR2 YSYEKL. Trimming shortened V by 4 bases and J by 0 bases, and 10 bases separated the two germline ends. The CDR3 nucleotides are TGCGCCAGCAGCCCTCCAGGACTAGCCAAAAACATTCAGTACTTC. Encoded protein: CASSPPGLAKNIQYF.

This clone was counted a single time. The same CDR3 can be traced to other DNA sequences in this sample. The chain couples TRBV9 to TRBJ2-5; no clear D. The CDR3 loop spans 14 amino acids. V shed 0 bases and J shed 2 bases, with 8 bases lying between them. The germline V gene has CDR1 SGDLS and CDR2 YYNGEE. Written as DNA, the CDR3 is TGTGCCAGCAGCGTAGCTTCAGGACAAGAGACCCAGTACTTC. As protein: CASSVASGQETQYF.

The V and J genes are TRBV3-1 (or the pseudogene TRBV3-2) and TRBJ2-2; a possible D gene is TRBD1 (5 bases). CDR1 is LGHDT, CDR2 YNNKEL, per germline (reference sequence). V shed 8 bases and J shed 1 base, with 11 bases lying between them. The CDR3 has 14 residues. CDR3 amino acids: CASSRQGNTGELFF. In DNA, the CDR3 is TGTGCCAGCTCCCGCCAGGGGAACACCGGGGAGCTGTTTTTT.

The CDR3 region has the DNA TGTGCCAGCAGCTTCGTCGCCCGTGGAAAGGGCTCAGGGGCACCCCTCCACTTT. This gives the protein CASSFVARGKGSGAPLHF. This chain joins TRBV7-8 and TRBJ1-6; the D gene is possibly TRBD1 (6 bases). V was clipped by 3 bases and J by 11 bases, with 26 bases between them. The CDR3 is made up of 18 amino acids. Germline lookup yields CDR1 SGHVS and CDR2 FQNEAQ.

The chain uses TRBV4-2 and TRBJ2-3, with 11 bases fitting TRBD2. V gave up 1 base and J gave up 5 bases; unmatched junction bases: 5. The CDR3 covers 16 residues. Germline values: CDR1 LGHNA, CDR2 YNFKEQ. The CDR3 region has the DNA TGTGCCAGCAGCCAAGCGCGGCTAGCGGGGGGAGATACGCAGTATTTT. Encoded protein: CASSQARLAGGDTQYF.

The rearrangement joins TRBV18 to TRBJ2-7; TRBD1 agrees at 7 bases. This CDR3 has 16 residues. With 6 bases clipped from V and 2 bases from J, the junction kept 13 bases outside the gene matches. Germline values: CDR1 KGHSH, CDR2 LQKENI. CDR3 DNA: TGTGCCAGCTCTAGGTGGGGACAGACCACCCCCTACGAGCAGTACTTC. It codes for CASSRWGQTTPYEQYF.